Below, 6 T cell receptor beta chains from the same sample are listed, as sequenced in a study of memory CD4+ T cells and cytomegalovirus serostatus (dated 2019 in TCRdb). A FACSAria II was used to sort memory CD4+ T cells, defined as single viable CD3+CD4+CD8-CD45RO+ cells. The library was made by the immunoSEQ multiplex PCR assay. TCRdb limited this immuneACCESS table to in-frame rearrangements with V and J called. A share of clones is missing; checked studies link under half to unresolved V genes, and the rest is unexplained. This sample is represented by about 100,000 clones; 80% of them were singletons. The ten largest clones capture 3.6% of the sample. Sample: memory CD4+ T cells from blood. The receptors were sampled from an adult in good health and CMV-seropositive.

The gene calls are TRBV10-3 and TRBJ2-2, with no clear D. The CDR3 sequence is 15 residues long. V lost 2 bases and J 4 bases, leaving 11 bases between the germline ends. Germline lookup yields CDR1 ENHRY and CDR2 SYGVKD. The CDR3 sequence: CAISEHQDPTGELFF. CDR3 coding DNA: TGTGCCATCAGTGAGCACCAGGATCCCACCGGGGAGCTGTTTTTT.

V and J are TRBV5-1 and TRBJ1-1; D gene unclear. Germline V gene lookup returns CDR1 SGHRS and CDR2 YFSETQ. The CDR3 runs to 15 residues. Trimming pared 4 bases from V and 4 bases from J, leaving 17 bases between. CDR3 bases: TGCGCCAGCAGCCCTGTGGAATTTAGGGTCACTGAAGCTTTCTTT. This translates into CASSPVEFRVTEAFF.

The CDR3 coding sequence is TGTGCCAGCACTACGGGGCGGGGCCAAGAGACCCAGTACTTC. Protein product: CASTTGRGQETQYF. The genes are TRBV5-6 and TRBJ2-5, with TRBD2 as a possible D gene (6 bases). Germline V gene lookup returns CDR1 SGHDT and CDR2 YYEEEE. V lost 6 bases and J lost 1, with 13 bases in between. The CDR3 sequence is 14 residues long.

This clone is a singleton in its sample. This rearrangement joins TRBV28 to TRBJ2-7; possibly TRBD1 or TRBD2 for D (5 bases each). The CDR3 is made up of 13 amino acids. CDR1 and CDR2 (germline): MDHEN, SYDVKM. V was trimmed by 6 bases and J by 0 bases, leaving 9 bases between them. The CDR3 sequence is CASRGVDSYEQYF. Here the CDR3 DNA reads TGTGCCAGCAGGGGGGTTGACTCCTACGAGCAGTACTTC. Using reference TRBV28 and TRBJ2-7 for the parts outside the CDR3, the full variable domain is DVKVTQSSRYLVKRTGEKVFLECVQDMDHENMFWYRQDPGLGLRLIYFSYDVKMKEKGDIPEGYSVSREKKERFSLILESASTNQTSMYLCASRGVDSYEQYFGPGTRLTVT.

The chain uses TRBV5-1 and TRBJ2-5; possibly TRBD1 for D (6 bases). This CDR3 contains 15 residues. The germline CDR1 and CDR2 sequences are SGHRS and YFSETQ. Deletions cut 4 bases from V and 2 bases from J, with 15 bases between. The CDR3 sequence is CASSIRTALQETQYF. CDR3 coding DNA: TGCGCCAGCAGCATACGGACAGCGTTACAAGAGACCCAGTACTTC.

The CDR3 spells CASSGREVQETQYF. The CDR3 DNA reads as TGTGCCAGCAGTGGCCGGGAAGTCCAAGAGACCCAGTACTTC. The chain joins TRBV6-5 to TRBJ2-5; the D gene is possibly TRBD2 (5 bases). Trimming removed 5 bases at V and 1 base at J, with 11 bases between. This CDR3 has 14 residues. CDR1 MNHEY and CDR2 SVGAGI come from the germline V gene.